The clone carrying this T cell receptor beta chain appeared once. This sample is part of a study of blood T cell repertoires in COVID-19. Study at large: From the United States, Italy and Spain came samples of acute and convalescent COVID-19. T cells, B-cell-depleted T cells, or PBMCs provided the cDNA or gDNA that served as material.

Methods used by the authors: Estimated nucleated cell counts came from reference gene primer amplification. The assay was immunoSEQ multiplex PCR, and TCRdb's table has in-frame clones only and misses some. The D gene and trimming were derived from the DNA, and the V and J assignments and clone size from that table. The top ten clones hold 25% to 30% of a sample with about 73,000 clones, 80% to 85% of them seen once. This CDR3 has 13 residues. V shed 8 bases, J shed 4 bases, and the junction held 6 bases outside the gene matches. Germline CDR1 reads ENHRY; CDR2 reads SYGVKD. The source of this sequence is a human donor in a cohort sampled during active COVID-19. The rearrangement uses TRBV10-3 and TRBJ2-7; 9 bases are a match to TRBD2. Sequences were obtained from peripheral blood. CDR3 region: CAIQAGGIYEQYF. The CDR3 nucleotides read TGTGCCATCCAAGCGGGGGGCATATACGAGCAGTACTTC.